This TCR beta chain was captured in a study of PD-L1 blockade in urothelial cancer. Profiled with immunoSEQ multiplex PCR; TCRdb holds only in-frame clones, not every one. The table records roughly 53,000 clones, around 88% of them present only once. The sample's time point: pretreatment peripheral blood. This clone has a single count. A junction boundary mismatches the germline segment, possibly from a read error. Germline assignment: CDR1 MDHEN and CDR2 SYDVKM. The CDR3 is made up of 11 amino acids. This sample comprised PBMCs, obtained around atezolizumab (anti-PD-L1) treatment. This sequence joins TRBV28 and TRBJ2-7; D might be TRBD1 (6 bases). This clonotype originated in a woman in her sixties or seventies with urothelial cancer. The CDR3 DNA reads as TGTGCCAGCAGTCTCCTCGACAGGTACGACTTC. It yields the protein CASSLLDRYDF.